This TCR beta chain was obtained from a study of blood T cell repertoires in COVID-19. Study-wide background: In each case, the material was cDNA or gDNA derived from T cells, B-cell-depleted T cells, or PBMCs.

Sequencing used immunoSEQ multiplex PCR; TCRdb keeps in-frame clones, though not all of them. The profile shows 450,000 or so clones, about 90% of them singletons. Germline-derived CDR1 and CDR2 are WNHNN and SYGVQD (reference sequence). The CDR3 runs 13 residues. Trimming removed 4 bases from V and 2 bases from J, with 7 bases in between. Specimen: peripheral blood. The receptor was derived from a man between 18 and 29 years old with COVID-19, enrolled during active disease. This chain connects TRBV10-1 to TRBJ2-3; D not resolved. The CDR3 DNA reads TGCGCCAGCAGTGGCGAATACACAGATACGCAGTATTTT. Translated: CASSGEYTDTQYF.